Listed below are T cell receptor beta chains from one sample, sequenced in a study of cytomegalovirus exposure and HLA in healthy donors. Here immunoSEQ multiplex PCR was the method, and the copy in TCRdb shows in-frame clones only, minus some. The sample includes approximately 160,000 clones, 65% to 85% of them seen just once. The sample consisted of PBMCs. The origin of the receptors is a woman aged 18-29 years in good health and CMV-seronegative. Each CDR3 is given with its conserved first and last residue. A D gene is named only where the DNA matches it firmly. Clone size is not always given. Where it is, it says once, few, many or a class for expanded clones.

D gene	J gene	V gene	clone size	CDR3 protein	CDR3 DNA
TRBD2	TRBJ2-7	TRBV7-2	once	CASSPAGTRDEQYF	TGTGCCAGCAGCCCGGCTGGGACTAGAGACGAGCAGTACTTC
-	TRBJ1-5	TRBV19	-	CASSGGLNFVHQPQHF	TGTGCCAGTAGCGGGGGGCTAAACTTTGTTCATCAGCCCCAGCATTTT
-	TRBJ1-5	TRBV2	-	CASSERQGTHQPQHF	TGTGCCAGCAGTGAACGGCAGGGGACCCATCAGCCCCAGCATTTT
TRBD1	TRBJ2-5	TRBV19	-	CASSSDRAQETQYF	TGTGCCAGTAGTAGTGACAGGGCACAAGAGACCCAGTACTTC
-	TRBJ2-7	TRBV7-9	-	CASSLDPGSYEQYF	TGTGCCAGCAGCTTAGACCCAGGCTCCTACGAGCAGTACTTC
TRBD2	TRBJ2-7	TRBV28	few	CASSSRLAGGRNEQYF	TGTGCCAGCAGTTCCCGACTAGCGGGAGGTAGAAACGAGCAGTACTTC
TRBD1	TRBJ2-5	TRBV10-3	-	CAISTGTGLGETQYF	TGTGCCATCAGTACGGGGACAGGCCTGGGAGAGACCCAGTACTTC
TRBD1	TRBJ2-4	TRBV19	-	CASSIRDSGDIQYF	TGTGCCAGTAGTATACGGGACAGTGGGGACATTCAGTACTTC
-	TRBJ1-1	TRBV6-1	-	CASLARENTEAFF	TGTGCCAGCCTAGCACGGGAGAACACTGAAGCTTTCTTT
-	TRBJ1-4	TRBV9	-	CASRAEGVGEKLFF	TGTGCCAGCAGAGCGGAAGGTGTAGGGGAAAAACTGTTTTTT
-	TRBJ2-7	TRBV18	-	CASSPSLASEQYF	TGTGCCAGCTCGCCTTCCCTAGCGAGCGAGCAGTACTTC
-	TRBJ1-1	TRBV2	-	CASSADWNTEAFF	TGTGCCAGCAGCGCCGACTGGAACACTGAAGCTTTCTTT
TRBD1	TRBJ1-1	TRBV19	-	CASSRQGDTEAFF	TGTGCCAGTAGTAGACAGGGGGACACTGAAGCTTTCTTT
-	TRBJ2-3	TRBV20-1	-	CSASFLDTQYF	TGCAGTGCTAGTTTCCTAGATACGCAGTATTTT
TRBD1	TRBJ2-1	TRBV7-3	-	CASSPSGGSYNEQFF	TGTGCCAGCAGCCCATCAGGGGGATCTTACAATGAGCAGTTCTTC
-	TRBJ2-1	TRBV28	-	CATSVLREKSYNEQFF	TGTGCCACCTCTGTGTTGCGGGAAAAGTCCTACAATGAGCAGTTCTTC
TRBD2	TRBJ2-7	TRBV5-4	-	CASSLSGTSEYEQYF	TGTGCCAGCAGCTTATCCGGGACTAGCGAGTACGAGCAGTACTTC
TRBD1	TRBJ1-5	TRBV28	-	CASSQGDVGRGRGLNQPQHF	TGTGCCAGCAGCCAGGGAGACGTTGGAAGAGGAAGGGGGCTCAATCAGCCCCAGCATTTT
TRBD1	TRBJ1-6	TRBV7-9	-	CASSRTGGYNSPLHF	TGTGCCAGCAGCCGGACAGGGGGCTATAATTCACCCCTCCACTTT
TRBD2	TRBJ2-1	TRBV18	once	CASSEGLAANEQFF	TGTGCCAGCTCAGAGGGACTAGCGGCCAATGAGCAGTTCTTC
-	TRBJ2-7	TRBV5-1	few	CASSLGQPPRYEQYF	TGCGCCAGCAGCTTGGGACAGCCCCCCAGGTACGAGCAGTACTTC
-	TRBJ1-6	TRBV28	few	CASSAGYAEYNSPLHF	TGTGCCAGCAGCGCCGGGTATGCGGAGTATAATTCACCCCTCCACTTT
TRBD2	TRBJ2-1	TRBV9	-	CASSGTSGIPNEQFF	TGTGCCAGCAGCGGGACTAGCGGGATACCGAATGAGCAGTTCTTC
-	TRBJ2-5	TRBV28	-	CASSGETQYF	TGTGCCAGCAGCGGGGAGACCCAGTACTTC
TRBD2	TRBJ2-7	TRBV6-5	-	CASRHLAGGQGEQYF	TGTGCCAGCAGACATCTAGCGGGAGGGCAGGGCGAGCAGTACTTC
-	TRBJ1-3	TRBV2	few	CASSAGAGNTIYF	TGTGCCAGCAGTGCAGGGGCTGGAAACACCATATATTTT
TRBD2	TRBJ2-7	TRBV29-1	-	CSVGGGKRSYEQYF	TGCAGCGTTGGGGGAGGGAAGCGGTCCTACGAGCAGTACTTC
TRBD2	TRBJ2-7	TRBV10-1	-	CASSESGGSLSYYEQYF	TGCGCCAGCAGTGAGTCGGGCGGGAGCTTGTCCTACTACGAGCAGTACTTC
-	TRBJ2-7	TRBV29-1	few	CSVCGGLSYEQYF	TGCAGCGTGTGCGGCGGGCTTTCCTACGAGCAGTACTTC
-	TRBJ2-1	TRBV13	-	CASSFRSGLQNEQFF	TGTGCCAGCAGCTTCCGGTCAGGACTTCAAAATGAGCAGTTCTTC
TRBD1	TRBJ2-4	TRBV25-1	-	CASSVGQGVMDIQYF	TGTGCCAGCAGTGTTGGACAGGGGGTTATGGACATTCAGTACTTC
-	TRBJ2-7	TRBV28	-	CASRGAGSYEQYF	TGTGCCAGCAGGGGGGCAGGATCCTACGAGCAGTACTTC
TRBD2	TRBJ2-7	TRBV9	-	CASSVAASGTYEQYF	TGTGCCAGCAGCGTAGCGGCTAGCGGGACCTACGAGCAGTACTTC
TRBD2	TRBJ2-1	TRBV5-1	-	CASSSGLAGVNLGEQFF	TGCGCCAGCAGCTCGGGACTAGCGGGAGTAAATTTGGGTGAGCAGTTCTTC
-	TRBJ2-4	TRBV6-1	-	CASNSLQGSNIQYF	TGTGCCAGCAATAGCCTACAGGGCTCAAACATTCAGTACTTC
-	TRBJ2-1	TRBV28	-	CASRSGTNLYNEQFF	TGTGCCAGCAGATCCGGGACAAATTTATACAATGAGCAGTTCTTC
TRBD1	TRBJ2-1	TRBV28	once	CASSSQGAPNNEQFF	TGTGCCAGCAGTTCACAGGGGGCCCCTAACAATGAGCAGTTCTTC
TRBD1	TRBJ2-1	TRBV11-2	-	CASSLRNGQGSPGEQFF	TGTGCCAGCAGCTTACGGAACGGACAGGGTAGCCCTGGTGAGCAGTTCTTC
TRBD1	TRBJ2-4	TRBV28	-	CASRGEGGQYF	TGTGCCAGCAGGGGTGAAGGGGGCCAGTACTTC
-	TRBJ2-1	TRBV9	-	CASSVRDTAYNEQFF	TGTGCCAGCAGCGTTAGGGACACCGCCTACAATGAGCAGTTCTTC
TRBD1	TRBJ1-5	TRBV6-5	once	CASKGQGGNQPQHF	TGTGCCAGCAAAGGACAGGGGGGCAATCAGCCCCAGCATTTT
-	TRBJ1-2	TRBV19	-	CASSSGQRNCGYTF	TGTGCCAGTAGTAGCGGACAGAGAAACTGTGGCTACACCTTC